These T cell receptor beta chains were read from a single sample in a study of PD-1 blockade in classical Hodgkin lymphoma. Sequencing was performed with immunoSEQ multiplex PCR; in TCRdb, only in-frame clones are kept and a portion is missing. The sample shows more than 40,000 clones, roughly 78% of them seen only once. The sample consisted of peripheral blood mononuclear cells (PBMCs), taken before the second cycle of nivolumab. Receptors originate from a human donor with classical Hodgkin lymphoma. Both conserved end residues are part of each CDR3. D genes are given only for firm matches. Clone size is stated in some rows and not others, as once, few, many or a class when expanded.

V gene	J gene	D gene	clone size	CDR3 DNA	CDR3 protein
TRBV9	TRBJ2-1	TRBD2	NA	TGTGCCAGCAGCCCCGTAGCGGGCTACACCTACAATGAGCAGTTCTTC	CASSPVAGYTYNEQFF
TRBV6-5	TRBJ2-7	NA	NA	TGTGCCAGCAGCACGGACAGAGCCTACGAGCAGTACTTC	CASSTDRAYEQYF
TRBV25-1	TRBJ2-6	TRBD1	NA	TGTGCCAGCAGTGAGGGACAGCTCGAACCGCGAGGGGCCAACGTCCTGACTTTC	CASSEGQLEPRGANVLTF
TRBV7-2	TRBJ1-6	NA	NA	TGTGCCAGCAGCTTTGATGCAGGGAGCTTTTCACCCCTCCACTTT	CASSFDAGSFSPLHF
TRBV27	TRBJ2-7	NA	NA	TGTGCCAGCAGTCCAAATCGACAGAGCTCCTACGAGCAGTACTTC	CASSPNRQSSYEQYF
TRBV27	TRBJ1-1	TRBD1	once	TGTGCCAGCAGTTACCTGACAGGGGTGGGGAACACTGAAGCTTTCTTT	CASSYLTGVGNTEAFF
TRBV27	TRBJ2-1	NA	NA	TGTGCCAGCAGTTTGGTCTTGAGGCAGGAGCCGTTCTTC	CASSLVLRQEPFF
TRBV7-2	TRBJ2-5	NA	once	TGTGCCAGCAGCCCTCGGTCCCGGGGGCAAGAGACCCAGTACTTC	CASSPRSRGQETQYF
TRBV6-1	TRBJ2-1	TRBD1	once	TGTGCCAGCAGGGGACAGGGGGCGCATGAGCAGTTCTTC	CASRGQGAHEQFF
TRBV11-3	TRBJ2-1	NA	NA	TGTGCCAGCAGCTTAAACAGTAATGAGCAGTTCTTC	CASSLNSNEQFF
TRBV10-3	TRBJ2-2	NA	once	TGTGCCATCAGATGGGACAAGAGGGTGAACACCGGGGAGCTGTTTTTT	CAIRWDKRVNTGELFF
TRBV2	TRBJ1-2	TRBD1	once	TGTGCCAGCAGGGGGGGACAGGGTTACTATGGCTACACCTTC	CASRGGQGYYGYTF
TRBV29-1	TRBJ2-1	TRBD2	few	TGCGCGGGGACTAGCTCTAATGAGCAGTTCTTC	CAGTSSNEQFF
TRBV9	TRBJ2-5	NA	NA	TGTGCCAGCAGCGTGAGCAGGGATTACCGAGAGACCCAGTACTTC	CASSVSRDYRETQYF
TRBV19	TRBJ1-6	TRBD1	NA	TGTGCCAGTAGCCCTGTGGACAGGGCTAATTCACCCCTCCACTTT	CASSPVDRANSPLHF
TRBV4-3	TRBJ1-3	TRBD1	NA	TGCGCCAGCAGCCAAGGTCGGGACAGCAGAAACACCATATATTTT	CASSQGRDSRNTIYF
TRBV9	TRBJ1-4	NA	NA	TGTGCCAGCAGCGTAGGGACAGCGAATAATGAAAAACTGTTTTTT	CASSVGTANNEKLFF
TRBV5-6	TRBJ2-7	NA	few	TGTGCCAGCAGCTTGGGGTACGAGCAGTACTTC	CASSLGYEQYF
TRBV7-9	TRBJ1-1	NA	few	TGTGCCAGCAGCTCGATCAGGGAATTTGAAGCTTTCTTT	CASSSIREFEAFF
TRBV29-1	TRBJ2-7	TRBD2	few	TGCAGCGTTGATTGGGAGGGCTCCTACGAGCAGTACTTC	CSVDWEGSYEQYF
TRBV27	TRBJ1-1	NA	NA	TGTGCCAGCAGTTTCCAGGGCTTGAACACTGAAGCTTTCTTT	CASSFQGLNTEAFF
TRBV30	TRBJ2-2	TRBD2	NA	TGTGCCTGGAGCCGGGGGGTCACCGGGGAGCTGTTTTTT	CAWSRGVTGELFF
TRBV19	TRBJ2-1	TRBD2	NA	TGTGCCAGTAGTATAGAGTTAGCGGGGGGTGAGCAGTTCTTC	CASSIELAGGEQFF
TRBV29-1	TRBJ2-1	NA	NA	TGCAGCCAAGCGGCCAGTTACTACAGTGAGCAGTTCTTC	CSQAASYYSEQFF
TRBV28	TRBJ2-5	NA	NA	TGTGCCAGCAGTCCATCGACCCAACAAGAGACCCAGTACTTC	CASSPSTQQETQYF
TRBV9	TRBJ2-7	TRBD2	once	TGTGCCAGCAGCCTATCCCTAGCGGGAGAAAGCTACGAGCAGTACTTC	CASSLSLAGESYEQYF
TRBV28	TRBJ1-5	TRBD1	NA	TGTGCCAGCAGTCCTCCCGGGACAGGGGTCAAGCCCCAGCATTTT	CASSPPGTGVKPQHF
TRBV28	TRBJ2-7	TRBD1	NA	TGTGCCAGCAGTTGGGGGACAGGGGGCTACGAGCAGTACTTC	CASSWGTGGYEQYF
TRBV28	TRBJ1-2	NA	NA	TGTGCCAGTAACCTCCAGGCGAATGGCTACACCTTC	CASNLQANGYTF
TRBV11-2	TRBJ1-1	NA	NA	TGTGCCAGCAGCCGACCGGGGGGGAACACTGAAGCTTTCTTT	CASSRPGGNTEAFF
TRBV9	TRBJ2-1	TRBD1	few	TGTGCCAGCAGCGTCGGACAGGGATTAGTGGATGAGCAGTTCTTC	CASSVGQGLVDEQFF
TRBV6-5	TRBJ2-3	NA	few	TGTGCCATCTCCTTAGGAGATACGCAGTATTTT	CAISLGDTQYF
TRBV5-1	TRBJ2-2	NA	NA	TGCGCCAGCAGCTTTAGCGGTAACACCGGGGAGCTGTTTTTT	CASSFSGNTGELFF
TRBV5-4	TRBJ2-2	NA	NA	TGTGCCAGCAGCTGGGTTGGACGAGTCACCGGGGAGCTGTTTTTT	CASSWVGRVTGELFF
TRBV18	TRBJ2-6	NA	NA	TGTGCCAGCTCACCCATACCGCCCAACTCTGGGGCCAACGTCCTGACTTTC	CASSPIPPNSGANVLTF
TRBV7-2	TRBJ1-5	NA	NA	TGTGCCAGCAGCTTACACGGGGGGTCGGATCAGCCCCAGCATTTT	CASSLHGGSDQPQHF
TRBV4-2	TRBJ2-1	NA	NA	TGTGCCAGCAGCCTCCCACCTACTAGGCCTCAGTTCTTC	CASSLPPTRPQFF
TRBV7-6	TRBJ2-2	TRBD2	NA	TGTGCCAGCAGCTCGCTAGCGGGAGCGACCGGGGAGCTGTTTTTT	CASSSLAGATGELFF
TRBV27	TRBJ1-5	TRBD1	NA	TGTGCCAGCAGCCACCGGGACAGTAATCAGCCCCAGCATTTT	CASSHRDSNQPQHF
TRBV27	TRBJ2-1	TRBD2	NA	TGTGCCAGCAGGCCTAGTTATAGCGGGCCCACCAATGAGCAGTTCTTC	CASRPSYSGPTNEQFF
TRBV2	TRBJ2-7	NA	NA	TGTGCCAGCAGTGAAGGGTACGAGCAGTACTTC	CASSEGYEQYF
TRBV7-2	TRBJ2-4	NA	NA	TGTGCCAGCAGCTTACGCGGGTCCCAAAACATTCAGTACTTC	CASSLRGSQNIQYF
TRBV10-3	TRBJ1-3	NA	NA	TGTGCCATCAGTCTCCAGGAGAACACCATATATTTT	CAISLQENTIYF
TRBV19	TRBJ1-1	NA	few	TGTGCCAGTAAGATGGTGGGTAGAAACACTGAAGCTTTCTTT	CASKMVGRNTEAFF
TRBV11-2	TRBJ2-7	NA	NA	TGTGCCAGCAGTCGCCAGGGATTTTGGTACGAGCAGTACTTC	CASSRQGFWYEQYF
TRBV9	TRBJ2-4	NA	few	TGTGCCAGCAGCCCCGAGGGGCAGTTTGGAGACATTCAGTACTTC	CASSPEGQFGDIQYF
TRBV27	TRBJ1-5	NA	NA	TGTGCCAGCAGCCTCCGGGGTCCGGGTCAGCCCCAGCATTTT	CASSLRGPGQPQHF
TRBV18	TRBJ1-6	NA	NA	TGTGCCAGCTCACTCGCAGGGCCGGGAGGGGATTCACCCCTCCACTTT	CASSLAGPGGDSPLHF
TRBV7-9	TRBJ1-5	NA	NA	TGTGCCAGCAGCTTAGAAGCTTACAATCAGCCCCAGCATTTT	CASSLEAYNQPQHF
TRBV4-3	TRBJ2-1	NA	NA	TGCGCCAGCAGCCAAGATCTGGAGGGGATGGAGCAGTTCTTC	CASSQDLEGMEQFF
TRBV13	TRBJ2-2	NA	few	TGTGCCAGCAGCTTAGTAATAGGAGAGCTGTTTTTT	CASSLVIGELFF
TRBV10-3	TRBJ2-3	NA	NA	TGTGCCATCAGCCCGGGAAGGGGGGGGCTAGATACGCAGTATTTT	CAISPGRGGLDTQYF
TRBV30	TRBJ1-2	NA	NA	TGTGCCTGGAGTAGTCCCCCAGCTACTTATGGCTACACCTTC	CAWSSPPATYGYTF
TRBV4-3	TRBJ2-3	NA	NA	TGCGCCAGCAGCCAAGGGGCGAGGGGCGGGGTCGCAGATACGCAGTATTTT	CASSQGARGGVADTQYF
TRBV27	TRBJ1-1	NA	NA	TGTGCCAGCAGTTTTGGGCGGATCAACACTGAAGCTTTCTTT	CASSFGRINTEAFF
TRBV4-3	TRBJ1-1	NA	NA	TGCGCCAGCAGCCAAGTAAGAGCGGTGTCTGAAGCTTTCTTT	CASSQVRAVSEAFF
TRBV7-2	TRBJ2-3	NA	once	TGTGCCAGCAGCTTTACCGACTTCACAGATACGCAGTATTTT	CASSFTDFTDTQYF